This TCR beta chain was observed in a study of shared clonotypes between healthy human individuals (dated by TCRdb to about 2020). Notes on the research overall: The cohort included three men and two women between 18 and 49 years of age. Libraries were prepared and TCR repertoires were sequenced by different laboratories using diverse techniques, in order to increase sequencing depth and limit assay-specific biases. For each donor, CD4 naive and CD4 memory were each given three plates, CD8 naive was given two plates, and CD8 memory was given one plate. Between about 0.94 and 8.9 billion PBMCs per donor were obtained by leukapheresis. The study deeply sequenced blood TCR repertoires of about five healthy adults to estimate repertoire size and the extent of clonotype sharing between individuals. Overall study results and their limits: Because the study included only a small number of donors, the genetic and exposure-history diversity represented was limited. Incomplete sequencing was indicated by rarefaction of sorted-subset datasets, despite the large sequencing depth. Estimated clonotype richness was generally larger for naive than for memory subsets. Compared with non-shared clonotypes, the clonotypes found in all four sorted-subset donors had higher generation probabilities. Sharing across a few donors was observed for roughly 5.4% of naive CD4, over 3% of naive CD8, over 2% of memory CD4, and about 0.4% of memory CD8 clonotypes. Pairwise subsampling indicated that sequencing depth was expected to affect the degree of clonotype sharing among donors. Sampling was restricted to blood, and TCR repertoires in tissue are likely to differ from TCR repertoires in blood.

The donors were healthy, HIV-negative adults with no recently reported acute infections or vaccinations. Only Caucasian adults living in Nashville, Tennessee, USA were represented among the donors. CD4+ T cells were enriched by magnetic negative selection, after which naive cells were positively selected on CD45RA and the negative fraction was taken as the memory subset. After blood collection by leukapheresis, PBMCs were isolated using Ficoll-Histopaque density gradient centrifugation and then cryopreserved in the vapor phase of liquid nitrogen. Analytical flow cytometry was used to check the purity and quantity of every magnetically sorted T cell population. Genomic DNA was isolated from each sorted fraction and quantified by UV absorbance on a Nanodrop 2000c. Using the deep immunoSEQ assay, multiplex PCR amplified TCR CDR3 regions from genomic DNA. Genomic DNA extracted from each cell subset was distributed evenly over all wells of several immunoSEQ 96-well plates, and each plate served as one replicate. For sorted subsets, each replicate PCR was loaded with about 0.2 ug genomic DNA, equivalent to approximately 33,000 T cell genomes. Purified libraries were quantified with a Qubit 3.0 fluorometer, sized on a Bioanalyzer 2100, and re-quantified with the KAPA Library Quantification kit. Every immunoSEQ 96-well plate was sequenced on a dedicated single-read 150-cycle Illumina NextSeq 550 flow cell. The original pipeline was this. Because the immunoSEQ output held only junctional sequences and lacked quality scores, the filtering could not match the filtering applied to full-length reads. To assign V/J genes and CDR3, sequences were annotated using PyIR, a Python wrapper for IgBLAST v1.9, with IMGT germline references. Reads with weak V/J assignments (E-value above 1e-6), missing CDR3, stop codons, out-of-frame junctions, or ambiguous translated residues were removed. V3J clonotypes were defined as sequences sharing an identical inferred V gene, J gene, and CDR3 amino acid sequence. Percentage overlap between repertoires was calculated by dividing the number of shared unique clonotypes by the size of the smaller repertoire. Three approaches were used to assess repertoire richness: RTK rarefaction, the Chao1 estimator, and Recon v2.1 estimates of unobserved clonotypes. OLGA was used to compute generation probabilities for all TCRbeta clonotypes that the gDNA method yielded from a few donors. Not all clones reach the TCRdb copy of this immuneACCESS table, which keeps in-frame sequences only. Checked studies attribute under half of the gap to unresolved V genes and leave the rest unexplained. V, J and clone size were drawn from that table, and D and trimming were deduced from the DNA. The sample contains 2,500,000 or so clones, roughly 93% of them found a single time. In total, the top ten clones hold roughly 0.39% of the sample.

With respect to this clone: Its recognized antigen is unknown. No quality values exist for individual bases; no much larger clone is one base distant. Other nucleotide sequences in the sample specify the same CDR3.

According to the germline V gene, CDR1 reads SGHTA and CDR2 reads FQGNSA. V is pared back by 5 bases and J by 3 bases, with 8 bases lying between the germline termini. Including cysteine and phenylalanine, the CDR3 has 13 amino acids. Only CDR3 DNA is held: 39 bases, read in frame from base 1. The clonotype originates from a man between 18 and 35 years old in good health. Some clones in this sample may be carry-over from other donors' samples. Sequenced sample: naive CD4+ T cells from PBMCs. Explained via the paper, the cell subset or site label denotes: CD45RA+ positively selected. The rearranged chain carries TRBV7-2 and TRBJ2-1; TRBD2 is a weak D gene call, 6 bases matching. Read as DNA, the sequence is TGTGCCAGCAGCCCCGGGGGCTACAATGAGCAGTTCTTC. This gives the protein CASSPGGYNEQFF. When the CDR3 is completed using the reference TRBV7-2 and TRBJ2-1 genes on either side, the full variable domain is GAGVSQSPSNKVTEKGKDVELRCDPISGHTALYWYRQSLGQGLEFLIYFQGNSAPDKSGLPSDRFSAERTGGSVSTLTIQRTQQEDSAVYLCASSPGGYNEQFFGPGTRLTVL.